This T cell receptor beta chain appears in the sequencing data of a study of CXCR3-negative and CXCR3-positive naive CD8 T cells. General study results and limits: TRB CDR3 properties served as the basis for inferring TCR strength, and surface CD5 was comparable between naive subsets. In CXCR3-positive naive cells, the TRB CDR3s were more hydrophobic than in CXCR3-negative naive cells. The TRBV-TRBJ usage of naive CXCR3-negative and CXCR3-positive cells was similar, but that of memory cells differed.

In preparing the TRB cDNA libraries, 5' RACE with UMI labels was used. TCRdb re-called the 5' RACE reads and catalogs CDR3 proteins one per entry, DNA excluded. There are 130,000 to 150,000 distinct CDR3 sequences in the sample, with about 0.28% held by the top ten. Researchers reported sorting every CD8+ T cell subset in triplicate, 300,000 to 350,000 cells per sort. Identification of naive CD8+ T cells rested on CD45RO-CCR7+CD27+CD95- status. The CDR3 is made up of 11 amino acids. Details on this clonotype: Antigen: not known.

The chain has TRBV12-3 or TRBV12-4 and TRBJ2-5; TCRdb names TRBD2, which stays unverified in the absence of DNA. What was sequenced was naive CXCR3+ CD8+ T cells from blood. As for subset: CD45RO-CCR7+CD27+CD95- naive CD8+ T cells expressing CXCR3 (TNR3+). This TCR derives from a human donor in good health. Some clones in this sample may be carry-over from other donors' samples. The CDR3 here is CASSTLETQYF.